The 25 T cell receptor beta chains below all came from one sample that was sequenced in a study of cytomegalovirus exposure and HLA in healthy donors. PCR involved 60 Vbeta and 13 Jbeta primers. Repertoires were generated with immunoSEQ multiplex PCR, while TCRdb's copy carries only in-frame clones and drops some. The data show about 50,000 clones, over 70% seen once. Specimen: PBMCs. The receptors originated from a man aged 25-45 years in good health and CMV-seropositive.

The chain combines TRBV19 with TRBJ2-2, with a possible D match to TRBD1 (6 bases). The CDR3 loop spans 13 amino acids. CDR1 LNHDA and CDR2 SQIVND come from the germline V gene (reference sequence). V was trimmed by 9 bases and J by 0 bases, leaving 8 bases between them. The CDR3 nucleotides read TGTGCCAGCAGGGGACCGAACACCGGGGAGCTGTTTTTT. This codes for CASRGPNTGELFF.

This clone has only a few counts. This chain uses TRBV7-3 with TRBJ2-3; 7 positions match TRBD2. The CDR3 runs to 14 residues. In germline, CDR1 is SGHTA, CDR2 FQGTGA. Trimming cost V 4 bases and J 4 bases; bases outside gene matches: 5. The CDR3 spells CASSSDRGADTQYF. CDR3 nucleotide sequence: TGTGCCAGCAGCTCTGACCGGGGGGCAGATACGCAGTATTTT.

Comment on this clone: Other DNA sequences from this sample encode an identical CDR3 as well. The chain recombines TRBV19 with TRBJ1-3; D gene uncertain. The CDR3 loop spans 14 amino acids. Per the germline V gene, CDR1 is LNHDA and CDR2 is SQIVND (reference sequence). Trimming removed 3 bases at V and 0 bases at J, with 6 bases between. Here the CDR3 DNA reads TGTGCCAGTAGTATCCGGGGCTCTGGAAACACCATATATTTT. Its translation: CASSIRGSGNTIYF.

The rearrangement joins TRBV29-1 to TRBJ1-1, with D possibly being TRBD1 (5 bases). Germline CDR1 reads SQVTM; CDR2 reads ANQGSEA. The CDR3 spans 15 residues. V lost 3 bases, J lost 1 base, and 15 bases lay in between. For the CDR3, the DNA is TGCAGCGTTGATATGAATTGGGGCCGGAACACTGAAGCTTTCTTT. This translates into CSVDMNWGRNTEAFF.

The chain has TRBV6-1 and TRBJ2-5; tentative D call: TRBD1 (5 bases). Germline CDR1 MNHNS, CDR2 SASEGT. There are 18 residues in the CDR3. Trimming removed 4 bases from V and 0 bases from J, with 21 bases in between. Here the CDR3 DNA reads TGTGCCAGCAGTGCCAAGGGGTTGCTGCCTTACTACCAAGAGACCCAGTACTTC. Its protein is CASSAKGLLPYYQETQYF.

This chain connects TRBV29-1 to TRBJ2-2; 8 bases are shared with TRBD2. After removal of 7 bases from V and 3 bases from J, the junction contained 10 bases not matched to a gene. From germline, CDR1 is SQVTM and CDR2 ANQGSEA. CDR3 size: 15 residues. The CDR3 nucleotides are TGCAGCGCGGGGGGGCAGGGAGGTGACACCGGGGAGCTGTTTTTT. This gives the protein CSAGGQGGDTGELFF.

The chain carries TRBV7-6 and TRBJ2-5; TRBD1 matches 8 bases. The CDR3 length is 15 residues. Trimming cost V 4 bases and J 6 bases; bases outside gene matches: 10. Per the germline V gene, CDR1 is SGHVS and CDR2 is FNYEAQ. The DNA of the CDR3 is TGTGCCAGCAGCTCCCGATCTACAGGGGGACAGACCCAGTACTTC. Its protein product is CASSSRSTGGQTQYF.

This chain connects TRBV28 to TRBJ1-2; D is ambiguous. V was clipped by 8 bases and J by 0 bases, with 13 bases between them. Germline V gene data show CDR1 as MDHEN and CDR2 as SYDVKM. This CDR3 has 14 residues. DNA for the CDR3: TGTGCCAGCGAGGCGGGAATAGCTAACTATGGCTACACCTTC. Translation gives CASEAGIANYGYTF.

This clone was counted only a few times. The chain links TRBV6-5 to TRBJ2-3; no reliable D call. V was clipped by 2 bases and J by 1 base, with 10 bases between them. The CDR3 has 15 residues. Germline CDR1 MNHEY, CDR2 SVGAGI. The CDR3 DNA reads TGTGCCAGCAGTTACAGCCGGAGTGGCACAGATACGCAGTATTTT. It yields the protein CASSYSRSGTDTQYF.

As concerns this clone: The same CDR3 can be traced to other DNA sequences in this sample. The CDR3: CASSFREGDEQYF. The CDR3 nucleotides are TGTGCCAGCAGCTTCCGGGAGGGGGACGAGCAGTACTTC. The genes are TRBV5-5 and TRBJ2-7; 8 bases line up with TRBD2. Losses at the gene ends were 2 bases for V and 5 bases for J; bases not matched to a gene: 3. The CDR3 has 13 residues. Germline assignment: CDR1 SGHKS and CDR2 YYEKEE (reference sequence).

The chain employs TRBV5-1 and TRBJ2-5; 8 bases align to TRBD2. V shed 2 bases and J 1 base; nucleotides not matched to a gene: 7. This CDR3 is 16 amino acids long. CDR1 and CDR2 (germline): SGHRS, YFSETQ. CDR3 sequence reads: CASSLVAGLFQETQYF. The CDR3 coding sequence is TGCGCCAGCAGCTTAGTAGCGGGGCTTTTCCAAGAGACCCAGTACTTC.

The chain combines TRBV15 with TRBJ1-5; D uncertain. Trimming cost V 6 bases and J 3 bases, with 9 bases left between them. CDR3 size: 13 residues. Germline-derived CDR1 and CDR2 are LNHNV and YYDKDF (reference sequence). CDR3 coding DNA: TGTGCCACCAGGGCGGGTTTCAATCAGCCCCAGCATTTT. Protein product: CATRAGFNQPQHF.

The chain uses TRBV2 and TRBJ2-6, with 8 bases lining up with TRBD2. Germline lookup yields CDR1 SNHLY and CDR2 FYNNEI. CDR3 length: 14 residues. With 9 bases clipped from V and 5 bases from J, the junction kept 6 bases outside the gene matches. CDR3 in amino acids: CARAGAPWANVLTF. In DNA, the CDR3 is TGTGCCAGAGCGGGGGCCCCCTGGGCCAACGTCCTGACTTTC.

V is TRBV25-1 and J is TRBJ1-6; possible D gene TRBD1, 6 bases. This CDR3 contains 12 residues. V shed 6 bases and J shed 12 bases, with 12 bases lying between them. The germline gives CDR1 MGHDK, CDR2 SYGVNS. CDR3 loop: CASSRTVGPLHF. In nucleotides, the CDR3 is TGTGCCAGCAGCCGGACAGTGGGACCCCTCCACTTT.

This chain connects TRBV18 to TRBJ1-1; D is unclear. The CDR3 spans 13 residues. Per germline, CDR1 KGHSH and CDR2 LQKENI. Deletions cut 3 bases from V and 4 bases from J, with 9 bases between. CDR3 region: CASSPQVGTEAFF. As DNA, the CDR3 is TGTGCCAGCTCACCCCAGGTTGGCACTGAAGCTTTCTTT.

This clone was seen a handful of times. The chain recombines TRBV6-5 with TRBJ1-1; no firm D call. The CDR3 consists of 11 residues. V lost 5 bases to trimming and J lost 11 bases, with 12 bases between them. Germline CDR1 and CDR2: MNHEY and SVGAGI. CDR3 sequence reads: CASSEEIWAFF. The CDR3 DNA reads as TGTGCCAGCAGTGAAGAGATTTGGGCTTTCTTT.

The rearrangement joins TRBV27 to TRBJ2-5; 7 bases map to TRBD2. Germline V lookup: CDR1 MNHEY, CDR2 SMNVEV (reference sequence). The CDR3 is 13 residues long. V lost 5 bases and J lost 5; bases outside the gene matches: 5. The CDR3 sequence is CASSLLGGETQYF. The CDR3 coding sequence is TGTGCCAGCAGTCTATTGGGGGGGGAGACCCAGTACTTC.

The rearrangement links TRBV5-4 to TRBJ2-1, with a weak D call TRBD1 (7 bases). This CDR3 is 16 amino acids long. Germline V gives CDR1 SGHNT, CDR2 YYREEE (reference sequence). The germline V and J ends were trimmed by 4 bases and 6 bases, with 20 bases remaining between them. The CDR3: CASSQDRGTALNEQFF. CDR3 bases: TGTGCCAGCAGCCAAGACCGCGGGACAGCCCTCAATGAGCAGTTCTTC.

This chain joins TRBV6-6 and TRBJ1-4; tentatively, D is TRBD1 (6 bases). V lost 2 bases, J lost 4 bases, and 14 bases lay in between. CDR1 MNHNY and CDR2 SVGAGI come from the germline V gene (reference sequence). The CDR3 length is 16 residues. In DNA form, the CDR3 reads TGTGCCAGCAGTTACATCTGGGGGCAAAGTAATGAAAAACTGTTTTTT. It yields the protein CASSYIWGQSNEKLFF.

DNA of the CDR3: TGCGCCAGCAGCCCCGAATTCTACTACGAGCAGTACTTC. Its translation is CASSPEFYYEQYF. V and J are TRBV5-1 and TRBJ2-7; D unclear. CDR1 and CDR2 (germline): SGHRS, YFSETQ. The CDR3 covers 13 residues. The ends were cut back, 4 bases at V and 3 bases at J, with 11 bases in the middle.

The chain employs TRBV27 and TRBJ2-6; 9 bases map to TRBD2. Germline V gene sequence: CDR1 MNHEY, CDR2 SMNVEV (reference sequence). With 6 bases clipped from V and 2 bases from J, the junction kept 5 bases outside the gene matches. The CDR3 extends over 16 amino acids. CDR3 residues: CASRKRGVPGANVLTF. The CDR3 DNA reads TGTGCCAGCAGGAAGCGGGGGGTCCCTGGGGCCAACGTCCTGACTTTC.

V gene TRBV9 combines with J gene TRBJ2-5; 12 nucleotides align to TRBD2. J gave up 2 bases and V 4 bases, and 9 bases lay outside the gene matches. The CDR3 spans 17 residues. Germline CDR1 reads SGDLS; CDR2 reads YYNGEE. The CDR3 here is CASSRTLTSGRQETQYF. The CDR3 DNA is TGTGCCAGCAGCAGGACCCTGACTAGCGGGAGACAAGAGACCCAGTACTTC. Complete variable domain (other parts from reference TRBV9 and TRBJ2-5): DSGVTQTPKHLITATGQRVTLRCSPRSGDLSVYWYQQSLDQGLQFLIQYYNGEERAKGNILERFSAQQFPDLHSELNLSSLELGDSALYFCASSRTLTSGRQETQYFGPGTRLLVL.

V is TRBV28 and J is TRBJ1-5, with 10 bases matching TRBD1. This CDR3 is 16 amino acids long. Germline-derived CDR1 and CDR2 are MDHEN and SYDVKM. J gave up 3 bases and V 3 bases, and 5 bases lay outside the gene matches. The CDR3 loop is CASSLFGTGDNQPQHF. Here the CDR3 DNA reads TGTGCCAGCAGTTTGTTTGGGACAGGGGACAATCAGCCCCAGCATTTT. The whole variable domain, remainder taken from reference TRBV28 and TRBJ1-5, is DVKVTQSSRYLVKRTGEKVFLECVQDMDHENMFWYRQDPGLGLRLIYFSYDVKMKEKGDIPEGYSVSREKKERFSLILESASTNQTSMYLCASSLFGTGDNQPQHFGDGTRLSIL.

The gene calls are TRBV6-5 and TRBJ2-3; 9 bases line up with TRBD2. J was trimmed by 1 base and V by 5 bases; bases with no gene match: 1. This CDR3 is 14 amino acids long. In germline, CDR1 is MNHEY, CDR2 SVGAGI. The CDR3, as DNA: TGTGCCAGCAGTAGACTAGCGGGCACAGATACGCAGTATTTT. Protein product: CASSRLAGTDTQYF.

The rearrangement joins TRBV5-5 to TRBJ1-1; a possible D gene is TRBD1 (5 bases). Germline V gives CDR1 SGHKS, CDR2 YYEKEE (reference sequence). CDR3 length: 14 amino acids. V lost 4 bases to trimming and J lost 1 base, with 11 bases between them. The CDR3 nucleotides are TGTGCCAGCAGCACTCGCGGGGGGAACACTGAAGCTTTCTTT. Translating it yields CASSTRGGNTEAFF. Full variable domain (missing parts from reference TRBV5-5 and TRBJ1-1): DAGVTQSPTHLIKTRGQQVTLRCSPISGHKSVSWYQQVLGQGPQFIFQYYEKEERGRGNFPDRFSARQFPNYSSELNVNALLLGDSALYLCASSTRGGNTEAFFGQGTRLTVV.